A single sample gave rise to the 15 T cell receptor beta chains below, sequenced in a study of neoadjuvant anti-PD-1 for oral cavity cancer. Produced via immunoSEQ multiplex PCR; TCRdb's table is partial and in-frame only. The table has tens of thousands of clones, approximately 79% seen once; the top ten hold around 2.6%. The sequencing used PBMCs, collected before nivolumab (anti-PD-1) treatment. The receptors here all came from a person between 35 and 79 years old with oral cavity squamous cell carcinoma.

CDR3 residues: CASSLETGGREKLFF. The CDR3 coding sequence is TGTGCCAGCAGCTTAGAGACAGGGGGACGTGAAAAACTGTTTTTT. The chain has TRBV7-9 and TRBJ1-4; TRBD1 aligns across 9 bases. V gave up 1 base and J gave up 7 bases; unmatched junction bases: 4. Germline CDR1 SEHNR, CDR2 FQNEAQ (reference sequence). The CDR3 spans 15 residues.

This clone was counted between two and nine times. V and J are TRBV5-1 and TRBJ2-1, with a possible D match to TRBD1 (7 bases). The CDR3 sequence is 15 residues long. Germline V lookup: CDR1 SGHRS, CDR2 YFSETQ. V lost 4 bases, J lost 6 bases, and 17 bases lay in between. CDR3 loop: CASSLMAQGGNEQFF. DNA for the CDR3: TGCGCCAGCAGCCTAATGGCTCAGGGGGGCAATGAGCAGTTCTTC.

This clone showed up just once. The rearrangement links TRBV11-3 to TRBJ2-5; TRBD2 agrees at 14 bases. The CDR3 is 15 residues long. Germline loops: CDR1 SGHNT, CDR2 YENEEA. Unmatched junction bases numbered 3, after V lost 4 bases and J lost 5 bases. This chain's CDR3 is CASSWGLAGDETQYF. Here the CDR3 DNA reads TGTGCCAGCAGCTGGGGACTAGCGGGAGATGAGACCCAGTACTTC.

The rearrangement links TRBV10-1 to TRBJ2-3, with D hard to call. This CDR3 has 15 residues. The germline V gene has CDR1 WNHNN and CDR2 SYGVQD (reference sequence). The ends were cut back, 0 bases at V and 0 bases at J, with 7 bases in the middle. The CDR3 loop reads CASSESGPSTDTQYF. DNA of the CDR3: TGCGCCAGCAGTGAGTCAGGTCCTAGCACAGATACGCAGTATTTT.

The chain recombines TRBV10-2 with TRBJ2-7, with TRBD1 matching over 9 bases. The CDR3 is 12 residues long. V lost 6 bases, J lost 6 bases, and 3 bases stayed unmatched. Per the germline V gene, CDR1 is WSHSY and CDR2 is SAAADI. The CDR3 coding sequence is TGCGCCAGCAGCGCGACAGGGGGCGAGCAGTACTTC. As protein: CASSATGGEQYF.

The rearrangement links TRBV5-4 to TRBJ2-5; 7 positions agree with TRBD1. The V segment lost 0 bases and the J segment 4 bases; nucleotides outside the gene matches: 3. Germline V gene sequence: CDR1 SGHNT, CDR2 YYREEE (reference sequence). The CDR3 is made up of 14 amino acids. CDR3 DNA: TGTGCCAGCAGCTTGGGACAGGGTCGAGAGACCCAGTACTTC. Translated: CASSLGQGRETQYF.

This CDR3 reads CASSPAIYTEAFF. The CDR3 DNA reads as TGTGCCAGCAGCCCGGCCATTTATACAGAAGCTTTCTTT. The gene calls are TRBV14 and TRBJ1-1; unclear D gene. The length of the CDR3 is 13 residues. Trimming left V 4 bases short and J 8 bases short, with 14 bases between. The germline CDR1 and CDR2 sequences are SGHDN and FVKESK.

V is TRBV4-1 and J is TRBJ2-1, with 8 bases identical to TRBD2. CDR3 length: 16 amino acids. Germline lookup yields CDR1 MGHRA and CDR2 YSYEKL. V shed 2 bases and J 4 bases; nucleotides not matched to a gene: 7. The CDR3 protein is CASSQLSSGPYNEQFF. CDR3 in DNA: TGCGCCAGCAGCCAATTGTCTAGCGGGCCATACAATGAGCAGTTCTTC.

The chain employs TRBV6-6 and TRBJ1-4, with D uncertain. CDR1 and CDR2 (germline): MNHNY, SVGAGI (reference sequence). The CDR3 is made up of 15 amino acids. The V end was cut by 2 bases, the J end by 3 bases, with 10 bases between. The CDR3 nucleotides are TGTGCCAGCAGTTACCGGGGAGTCCCTAATGAAAAACTGTTTTTT. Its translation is CASSYRGVPNEKLFF.

The CDR3 sequence: CASSPRDRGLYEQYF. The CDR3 DNA reads as TGTGCCAGTAGTCCCCGGGACAGGGGGCTATACGAGCAGTACTTC. V is TRBV19 and J is TRBJ2-7; TRBD1 matches at 12 bases. The V segment lost 5 bases and the J segment 4 bases; nucleotides outside the gene matches: 6. The CDR3 has 15 residues. CDR1 and CDR2 (germline): LNHDA, SQIVND (reference sequence). The full variable domain, with the rest looked up from reference TRBV19 and TRBJ2-7, is DGGITQSPKYLFRKEGQNVTLSCEQNLNHDAMYWYRQDPGQGLRLIYYSQIVNDFQKGDIAEGYSVSREKKESFPLTVTSAQKNPTAFYLCASSPRDRGLYEQYFGPGTRLTVT.

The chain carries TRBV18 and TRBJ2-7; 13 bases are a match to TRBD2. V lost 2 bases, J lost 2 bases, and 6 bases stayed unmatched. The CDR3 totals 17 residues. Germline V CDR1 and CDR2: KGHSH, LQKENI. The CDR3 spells CASSPRTSGRQAYEQYF. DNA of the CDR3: TGTGCCAGCTCACCAAGGACTAGCGGGAGACAGGCCTACGAGCAGTACTTC.

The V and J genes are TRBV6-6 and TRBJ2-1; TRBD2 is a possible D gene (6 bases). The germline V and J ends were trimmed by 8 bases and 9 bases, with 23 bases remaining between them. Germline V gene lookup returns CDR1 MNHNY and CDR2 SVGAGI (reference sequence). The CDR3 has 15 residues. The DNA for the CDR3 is TGTGCCAGCGTCCCACCGGGACTCCCTGAGGGTGAGCAGTTCTTC. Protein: CASVPPGLPEGEQFF.

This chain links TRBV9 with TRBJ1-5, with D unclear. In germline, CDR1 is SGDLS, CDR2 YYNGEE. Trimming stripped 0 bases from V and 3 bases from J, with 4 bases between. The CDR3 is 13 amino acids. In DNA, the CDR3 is TGTGCCAGCAGCGTAGGGACCAATCAGCCCCAGCATTTT. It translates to CASSVGTNQPQHF.

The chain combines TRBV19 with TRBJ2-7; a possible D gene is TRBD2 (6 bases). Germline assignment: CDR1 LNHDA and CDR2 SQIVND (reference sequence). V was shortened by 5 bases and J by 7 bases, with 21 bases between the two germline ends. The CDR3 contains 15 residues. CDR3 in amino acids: CASSSKGGMGGEQYF. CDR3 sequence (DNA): TGTGCCAGTAGTTCTAAGGGAGGTATGGGTGGAGAGCAGTACTTC.

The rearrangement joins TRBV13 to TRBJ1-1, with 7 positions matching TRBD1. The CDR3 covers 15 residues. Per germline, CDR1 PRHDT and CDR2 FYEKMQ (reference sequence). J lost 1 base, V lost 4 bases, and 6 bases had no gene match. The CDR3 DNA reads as TGTGCCAGCAGCTCCGGGACAGCTAAGAACACTGAAGCTTTCTTT. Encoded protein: CASSSGTAKNTEAFF.